This T cell receptor beta chain was captured in a study of blood T cell repertoires in COVID-19. Participants' own reports of clinical history determined their cohort assignment. TCRdb's table, derived via immunoSEQ multiplex PCR, lists solely in-frame clones and lacks some. The sample comprises 310,000 or so clones, 85% to 90% of which are singletons, and less than 11% rests with the top ten. The CDR3 consists of 15 residues. V shed 0 bases and J 4 bases; nucleotides not matched to a gene: 4. The germline V gene encodes CDR1 LNHNV and CDR2 YYDKDF (reference sequence). The clonotype was recovered from a woman aged 18-29 years who had recovered from COVID-19. Sequenced: PBMCs or T cells enriched from blood (not recorded which). This chain joins TRBV15 and TRBJ1-2; TRBD1 matches at 8 bases. The CDR3 DNA reads TGTGCCACCAGCAGAGATCAGGGGGCGGGCTATGGCTACACCTTC. Protein product: CATSRDQGAGYGYTF. Combining the CDR3 with reference TRBV15 and TRBJ1-2 gives the whole variable domain DAMVIQNPRYQVTQFGKPVTLSCSQTLNHNVMYWYQQKSSQAPKLLFHYYDKDFNNEADTPDNFQSRRPNTSFCFLDIRSPGLGDTAMYLCATSRDQGAGYGYTFGSGTRLTVV.